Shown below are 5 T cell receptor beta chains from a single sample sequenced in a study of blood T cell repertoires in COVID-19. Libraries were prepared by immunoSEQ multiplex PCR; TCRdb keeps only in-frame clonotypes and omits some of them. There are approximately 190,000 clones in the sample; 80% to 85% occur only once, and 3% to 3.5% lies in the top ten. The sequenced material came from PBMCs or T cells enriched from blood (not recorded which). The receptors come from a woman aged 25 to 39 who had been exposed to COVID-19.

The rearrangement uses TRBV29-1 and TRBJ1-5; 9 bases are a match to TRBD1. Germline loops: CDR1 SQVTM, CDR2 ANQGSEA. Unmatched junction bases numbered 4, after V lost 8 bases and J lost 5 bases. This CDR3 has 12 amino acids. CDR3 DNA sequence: TGCAGCTTCCGGACAGGGGATCAGCCCCAGCATTTT. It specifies CSFRTGDQPQHF.

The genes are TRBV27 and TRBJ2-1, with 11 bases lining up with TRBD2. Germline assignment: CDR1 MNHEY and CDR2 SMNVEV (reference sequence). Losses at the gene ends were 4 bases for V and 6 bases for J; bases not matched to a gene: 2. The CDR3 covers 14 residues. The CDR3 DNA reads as TGTGCCAGCAGTTCCGGACTAGCGGGCAATGAGCAGTTCTTC. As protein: CASSSGLAGNEQFF.

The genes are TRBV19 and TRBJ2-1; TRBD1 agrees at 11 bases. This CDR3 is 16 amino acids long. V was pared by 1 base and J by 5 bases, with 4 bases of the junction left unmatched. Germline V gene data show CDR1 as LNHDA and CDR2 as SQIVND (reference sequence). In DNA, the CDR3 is TGTGCCAGTAGTATAGGGGGACAGGGGGTGAACAATGAGCAGTTCTTC. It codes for CASSIGGQGVNNEQFF.

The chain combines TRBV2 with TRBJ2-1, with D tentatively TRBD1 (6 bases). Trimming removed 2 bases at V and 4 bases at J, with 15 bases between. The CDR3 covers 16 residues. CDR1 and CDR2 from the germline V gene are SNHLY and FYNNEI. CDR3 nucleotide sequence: TGTGCCAGCAGTGAAATTGCAACAGGGAATTACAATGAGCAGTTCTTC. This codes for CASSEIATGNYNEQFF.

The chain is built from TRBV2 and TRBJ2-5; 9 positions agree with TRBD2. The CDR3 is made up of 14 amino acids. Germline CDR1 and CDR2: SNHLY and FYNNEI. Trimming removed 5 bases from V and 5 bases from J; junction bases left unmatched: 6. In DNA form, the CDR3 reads TGTGCCAGCAGTCCGGGACTAGCAGGGGAGACCCAGTACTTC. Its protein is CASSPGLAGETQYF. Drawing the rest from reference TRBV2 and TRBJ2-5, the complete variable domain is EPEVTQTPSHQVTQMGQEVILRCVPISNHLYFYWYRQILGQKVEFLVSFYNNEISEKSEIFDDQFSVERPDGSNFTLKIRSTKLEDSAMYFCASSPGLAGETQYFGPGTRLLVL.